A selection of T cell receptor beta chains follows, all from one sample in a study of blood T cell repertoires in COVID-19. Only in-frame clones appear in the TCRdb table, and some are missing; sequencing was by immunoSEQ multiplex PCR. Counted here are 250,000 to 350,000 clones, about 89% occurring once; the ten biggest clones make up more than 0.75%. Sequenced: peripheral blood. The receptor source for this set is a man aged 25-45 years with acute or convalescent COVID-19. CDR3s include the opening cysteine and the closing phenylalanine or tryptophan. Fields, in order: CDR3 DNA, CDR3 protein, clone size, V gene, J gene, D gene. A D gene is named only where the DNA matches it firmly. The listing skips clone size in some rows; elsewhere it reads once, few, many or a size class.

DNA: TGTGCCAGTAGTAACGGACTCTGGTGGCCCCAGCATTTT
CDR3: CASSNGLWWPQHF
size: once
V: TRBV19
J: TRBJ1-5
D: .

DNA: TGTGCCAGCAGTTACGGGCAGCCTGGAAACACCATATATTTT
CDR3: CASSYGQPGNTIYF
size: few
V: TRBV6-5
J: TRBJ1-3
D: .

DNA: TGTGCTAGCAGCAAACTAGCGGGGGGCTACAATGAGCAGTTCTTC
CDR3: CASSKLAGGYNEQFF
size: once
V: TRBV7-7
J: TRBJ2-1
D: TRBD2

DNA: TGTGCCAGCAGCTTCCAGACTAGAGAGGGGCACGAGCAGTACTTC
CDR3: CASSFQTREGHEQYF
size: .
V: TRBV7-8
J: TRBJ2-7
D: .

DNA: TGCGCCAGCAGCCAGGGACAGGGGGCCTCCACTAATGAAAAACTGTTTTTT
CDR3: CASSQGQGASTNEKLFF
size: .
V: TRBV4-1
J: TRBJ1-4
D: TRBD1

DNA: TGTGCCAGCAGTGGATTGGGGACTCGAGGCAATCAGCCCCAGCATTTT
CDR3: CASSGLGTRGNQPQHF
size: .
V: TRBV6-1
J: TRBJ1-5
D: .

DNA: TGTGCCAGTAGTATCCCCGGAGGGACGTCCTACGAGCAGTACTTC
CDR3: CASSIPGGTSYEQYF
size: .
V: TRBV19
J: TRBJ2-7
D: .

DNA: TGTGCCAGCAGCTTAGACGGTCAGGGGAAGGGCTACACCTTC
CDR3: CASSLDGQGKGYTF
size: .
V: TRBV11-3
J: TRBJ1-2
D: .

DNA: TGTGCCAGCAGCCAAGACAGGGGGCGATCCTACGAGCAGTACTTC
CDR3: CASSQDRGRSYEQYF
size: .
V: TRBV14
J: TRBJ2-7
D: TRBD1

DNA: TGTGCCAGTAGGGGCCCGGGACAGGGGCTTAACGAGCAGTTCTTC
CDR3: CASRGPGQGLNEQFF
size: .
V: TRBV19
J: TRBJ2-1
D: TRBD1

DNA: TGTGCCAGCAGTAAGACGGGTTACGAGCAGTACTTC
CDR3: CASSKTGYEQYF
size: .
V: TRBV25-1
J: TRBJ2-7
D: .

DNA: TGCGCCAGCAGCACCGACAGGGCTGGCTATGGCTACACCTTC
CDR3: CASSTDRAGYGYTF
size: .
V: TRBV5-1
J: TRBJ1-2
D: TRBD1

DNA: TGTGCCAGCAGCACCGGACAGGCCTCTGGAAACACCATATATTTT
CDR3: CASSTGQASGNTIYF
size: .
V: TRBV9
J: TRBJ1-3
D: TRBD1

DNA: TGCGCCAGTAGCACTGCAGGGGATAGTACTGAAGCTTTCTTT
CDR3: CASSTAGDSTEAFF
size: once
V: TRBV5-1
J: TRBJ1-1
D: .

DNA: TGTGCCAGCAGATCCGGGACTAGCGGAACCGGGGAGCTGTTTTTT
CDR3: CASRSGTSGTGELFF
size: .
V: TRBV28
J: TRBJ2-2
D: TRBD2

DNA: TGTGCCAGCAACGTAGACGCGGGAAACACCATATATTTT
CDR3: CASNVDAGNTIYF
size: .
V: TRBV9
J: TRBJ1-3
D: .

DNA: TGTGCCAGCAGCCAAGATTTTGGGCACACAGGGGGCTGGTCCTACGAGCAGTACTTC
CDR3: CASSQDFGHTGGWSYEQYF
size: once
V: TRBV3-1/TRBV3-2
J: TRBJ2-7
D: TRBD1

DNA: TGTGCCAGCAGCTCCAGACTAGCGGGGGTCTACGAGCAGTACTTC
CDR3: CASSSRLAGVYEQYF
size: .
V: TRBV7-2
J: TRBJ2-7
D: TRBD2

DNA: TGTGCCAGCAGCGACCGGGACAGGGTAAACACCGGGGAGCTGTTTTTT
CDR3: CASSDRDRVNTGELFF
size: .
V: TRBV9
J: TRBJ2-2
D: TRBD1

DNA: TGTGCCAGCAGTGAGGCGGCGGGGGCTGGAAACACCATATATTTT
CDR3: CASSEAAGAGNTIYF
size: few
V: TRBV2
J: TRBJ1-3
D: .

DNA: TGTGCCAGCCAGACAGGACCTTACAATGAGCAGTTCTTC
CDR3: CASQTGPYNEQFF
size: once
V: TRBV7-9
J: TRBJ2-1
D: .

DNA: TGTGCCTGGAGCCAACGGGCGGCAGGGATGTGGGCGCCCCAGCATTTT
CDR3: CAWSQRAAGMWAPQHF
size: .
V: TRBV30
J: TRBJ1-5
D: .

DNA: TGTGCCAGCAGTGACGAACAGGGGGCTGAAGCTTTCTTT
CDR3: CASSDEQGAEAFF
size: once
V: TRBV6-4
J: TRBJ1-1
D: TRBD1

DNA: TGTGCCAGCAGCCCAAGCGGGGAAAATACGCAGTATTTT
CDR3: CASSPSGENTQYF
size: .
V: TRBV3-1/TRBV3-2
J: TRBJ2-3
D: TRBD2

DNA: TGTGCCAGCAGCAACTCAAACCAGTACTTC
CDR3: CASSNSNQYF
size: .
V: TRBV7-8
J: TRBJ2-5
D: .

DNA: TGCGCCAGCAGCTTGATCGGGACAGGACATGAAGCTTTCTTT
CDR3: CASSLIGTGHEAFF
size: .
V: TRBV5-1
J: TRBJ1-1
D: TRBD1

DNA: TGCAGTGCTAGTATCCTTGCGGGGGGCGGGGTGAATGAGCAGTTCTTC
CDR3: CSASILAGGGVNEQFF
size: .
V: TRBV20-1
J: TRBJ2-1
D: TRBD2

DNA: TGCAGCGTTCGACGGGATAGCACTGAAGCTTTCTTT
CDR3: CSVRRDSTEAFF
size: .
V: TRBV29-1
J: TRBJ1-1
D: .

DNA: TGTGCCAGCAGTCCCCGTTTCTCGAGCGGGGGGTTCAATGAGCAGTTCTTC
CDR3: CASSPRFSSGGFNEQFF
size: .
V: TRBV28
J: TRBJ2-1
D: TRBD2

DNA: TGTGCCAGTAGCCGGGGTCCCCTTTATACCTCTGGGGCCAACGTCCTGACTTTC
CDR3: CASSRGPLYTSGANVLTF
size: once
V: TRBV19
J: TRBJ2-6
D: .

DNA: TGTGCCAGCAGCCCCCAACAGGGGGTAACAGATACGCAGTATTTT
CDR3: CASSPQQGVTDTQYF
size: .
V: TRBV5-4
J: TRBJ2-3
D: TRBD1

DNA: TGTGCCAGCATCTACCCGGGTAGGTTGCCCTTT
CDR3: CASIYPGRLPF
size: .
V: TRBV6-4
J: TRBJ1-6
D: .

DNA: TGTGCCAGCAGTTACTCGGGCGACAGGGTGGCTTTCTTT
CDR3: CASSYSGDRVAFF
size: .
V: TRBV6-5
J: TRBJ1-1
D: TRBD1

DNA: TGCGCCAGCAGCCCTAACCCGACTCGTCGGGTCACTGAAGCTTTCTTT
CDR3: CASSPNPTRRVTEAFF
size: .
V: TRBV5-1
J: TRBJ1-1
D: .

DNA: TGTGCCACCCCGGGACAGGCCTCCGGGGAGCTGTTTTTT
CDR3: CATPGQASGELFF
size: .
V: TRBV27
J: TRBJ2-2
D: TRBD1

DNA: TGTGCCAGCAGGGGACAGGGGGACAATGAGCAGTTCTTC
CDR3: CASRGQGDNEQFF
size: .
V: TRBV2
J: TRBJ2-1
D: TRBD1

DNA: TGTGCCAGCACGGGAGGTCGAAGGAACACTGAAGCTTTCTTT
CDR3: CASTGGRRNTEAFF
size: .
V: TRBV28
J: TRBJ1-1
D: .

DNA: TGTGCCAGCAGCAAAGCGCTCACTAGCGGGAGGTCGGGGAACACCGGGGAGCTGTTTTTT
CDR3: CASSKALTSGRSGNTGELFF
size: .
V: TRBV21-1
J: TRBJ2-2
D: .

DNA: TGTGCCAGCAGTGAGATAGCGGGTAGGACAGATACGCAGTATTTT
CDR3: CASSEIAGRTDTQYF
size: .
V: TRBV6-4
J: TRBJ2-3
D: TRBD2

DNA: TGTGCCAGCAGCCAATGGACTAGCGGGATAAGGAGCGAGCAGTTCTTC
CDR3: CASSQWTSGIRSEQFF
size: .
V: TRBV7-3
J: TRBJ2-1
D: TRBD2

DNA: TGTGCCAGCAGTTACACCCCTCAGGCTGAAGCTTTCTTT
CDR3: CASSYTPQAEAFF
size: .
V: TRBV6-5
J: TRBJ1-1
D: .

DNA: TGTGCCAGCAGCGCGCTCGACAGGGTCTCAGTTATGACAGATACGCAGTATTTT
CDR3: CASSALDRVSVMTDTQYF
size: .
V: TRBV13
J: TRBJ2-3
D: TRBD1

DNA: TGTGCCAGCAGCCAAGCCCGGGTTAGCACAGATACGCAGTATTTT
CDR3: CASSQARVSTDTQYF
size: .
V: TRBV3-1/TRBV3-2
J: TRBJ2-3
D: .

DNA: TGTGCCAGCAGCTTAGTGGACAGGCAAGAGACCCAGTACTTC
CDR3: CASSLVDRQETQYF
size: .
V: TRBV11-3
J: TRBJ2-5
D: TRBD1

DNA: TGTGCCAGCACTGGACAGGGGTCGTATGGCTACACCTTC
CDR3: CASTGQGSYGYTF
size: .
V: TRBV27
J: TRBJ1-2
D: TRBD1

DNA: TGCGCCAGCAGCTTGGGCTCGCGTGTGCGCGGGGGCTCCTACAATGAGCAGTTCTTC
CDR3: CASSLGSRVRGGSYNEQFF
size: once
V: TRBV5-1
J: TRBJ2-1
D: TRBD2

DNA: TGTGCCACCGATGAGGGAAATGAGCAGTTCTTC
CDR3: CATDEGNEQFF
size: .
V: TRBV2
J: TRBJ2-1
D: .

DNA: TGTGCTAGCAGCTTGACAGCAAATCAAGAGACCCAGTACTTC
CDR3: CASSLTANQETQYF
size: .
V: TRBV7-7
J: TRBJ2-5
D: .

DNA: TGTGCCAGCAGCTTAAATCGCGGGGGGCCAGATACGCAGTATTTT
CDR3: CASSLNRGGPDTQYF
size: .
V: TRBV7-9
J: TRBJ2-3
D: TRBD2

DNA: TGTGCCAGCAGTCCAACCCATTCTACCCTGATATCAAGAGGGAATGAGCAGTTCTTC
CDR3: CASSPTHSTLISRGNEQFF
size: .
V: TRBV27
J: TRBJ2-1
D: .